Listed below are T cell receptor beta chains from one sample, sequenced in a study of CD8 T cells in ankylosing spondylitis. TCRdb used MiXCR to reprocess the 5' RACE reads, holding one entry per CDR3 protein. The sample holds roughly 700,000 distinct CDR3 sequences; roughly 19% are singletons and the top ten take under 20%. Material: blood, either unsorted or a sorted T cell fraction (not recorded which). These receptors were obtained from a male donor with ankylosing spondylitis. Each CDR3 is given with its conserved first and last residue. The order of the fields is clone size, V gene, J gene, D gene, CDR3 DNA, CDR3 protein. D genes are given only for firm matches. Some rows have no size entry. The others give once, few or many, or a class for an expanded clone.

>few|TRBV4-2|TRBJ1-4|NA
TGTGCCAGCGGCCAGGGGTCAACTAATGAAAAACTGTTTTTT
CASGQGSTNEKLFF
>few|TRBV5-1|TRBJ1-1|TRBD1
TGCGCCAGCAGCGGGACAGGGACCCCCCGCACTGAAGCTTTCTTT
CASSGTGTPRTEAFF
>few|TRBV3-1|TRBJ2-5|NA
TGTGCCAGCAGCCAAGATTTAATACGAGGCAGAAGCAAAGAGACCCAGTACTTC
CASSQDLIRGRSKETQYF
>NA|TRBV9|TRBJ2-7|TRBD2
TGTGCCAGCAGCTCGGGAGGAACGCGCTCCTACGAGCAGTACTTC
CASSSGGTRSYEQYF
>few|TRBV4-1|TRBJ2-2|TRBD1
TGCGCCAGCAGCCAAGATCGCGCCAGGGGGCTGCCCGGGGAGCTGTTTTTT
CASSQDRARGLPGELFF
>NA|TRBV12-3/TRBV12-4|TRBJ1-5|NA
TGTGCCAGCAGTTCCTCCGCTAAAGCGGCCAATCAGCCCCAGCATTTT
CASSSSAKAANQPQHF
>NA|TRBV4-1|TRBJ2-1|NA
TGCGCCAGCAGCCAAAGGACAGCCAACAATGAGCAGTTCTTC
CASSQRTANNEQFF
>many|TRBV4-3|TRBJ1-3|NA
TGCGCCAGCAGCCAAGATCCCTCTGGAAACACCATATATTTT
CASSQDPSGNTIYF
>NA|TRBV10-3|TRBJ2-2|TRBD2
TGTGCCATCAGTCAATATAGCGGGGCGAACACCGGGGAGCTGTTTTTT
CAISQYSGANTGELFF
>few|TRBV29-1|TRBJ2-2|NA
TGCAGCGTGGCCGGGACGGTTAACACCGGGGAGCTGTTTTTT
CSVAGTVNTGELFF
>once|TRBV4-3|TRBJ2-1|TRBD2
TGCGCCAGCAGCCCAGGGTGGGGGGGAATCAATGAGCAGTTCTTC
CASSPGWGGINEQFF
>NA|TRBV12-3/TRBV12-4|TRBJ2-2|TRBD2
TGTGCCAGCAGCCTAGCGGGAGGAATCGGGGAGCTGTTTTTT
CASSLAGGIGELFF
>NA|TRBV12-3/TRBV12-4|TRBJ2-7|NA
TGTGCCAGCCGACAATCCCACGAGCAGTACTTC
CASRQSHEQYF
>NA|TRBV27|TRBJ2-6|NA
TGTGCCAGCAGTTTATCGGACACTGGGGCCAACGTCCTGACTTTC
CASSLSDTGANVLTF
>NA|TRBV27|TRBJ2-2|NA
TGTGCCAGCAGTTTCACATACACGAACACCGGGGAGCTGTTTTTT
CASSFTYTNTGELFF
>few|TRBV20-1|TRBJ2-7|TRBD1
TGCAGTGCTAAGGGGACAGGGTTGAGCGAGCAGTACTTC
CSAKGTGLSEQYF
>few|TRBV3-1|TRBJ1-5|NA
TGTGCCAGCAGCCAATCTATGGAGGGCAATCAGCCCCAGCATTTT
CASSQSMEGNQPQHF
>NA|TRBV28|TRBJ1-2|NA
TGTGCCAGCAGTTTGGCCACTATCGGCTACACCTTC
CASSLATIGYTF
>few|TRBV20-1|TRBJ2-3|TRBD2
TGCAGTGCTAGAGATCTTGGGCTAGCGGGGGACCCACGACCCGCAGATACGCAGTATTTT
CSARDLGLAGDPRPADTQYF
>NA|TRBV7-2|TRBJ2-1|NA
TGTGCCAGCAGCCTCATAGTGGGTGAGCAGTTCTTC
CASSLIVGEQFF
>NA|TRBV3-1|TRBJ2-7|NA
TGTGCCAGCAGCCAGGAAGGAGGACCTTGGAGAGAGCAGTACTTC
CASSQEGGPWREQYF
>NA|TRBV6-1|TRBJ2-5|NA
TGTGCCAGCAGGGGATTGTACCAAGAGACCCAGTACTTC
CASRGLYQETQYF
>NA|TRBV12-3/TRBV12-4|TRBJ1-2|NA
TGTGCCAGCAGTTTACGGGAGGTGGGTGGCTACACCTTC
CASSLREVGGYTF
>few|TRBV20-1|TRBJ2-7|TRBD2
TGCAGTGCTAGAAGCCCTAGCGGGGGCCTGCCAATCTACGAGCAGTACTTC
CSARSPSGGLPIYEQYF
>NA|TRBV20-1|TRBJ2-3|NA
TGCAGTGCTAGTCGTTTTGGGGGCAGGACCGCTAGCACAGATACGCAGTATTTT
CSASRFGGRTASTDTQYF
>few|TRBV27|TRBJ2-7|NA
TGTGCCAGCAGTTTTGGTCCTTGGCAGTACTTC
CASSFGPWQYF
>NA|TRBV6-6|TRBJ1-1|NA
TGTGCCAGCGGAAGGGGAGAGGCCACTGAAGCTTTCTTT
CASGRGEATEAFF
>few|TRBV29-1|TRBJ1-2|NA
TGCAGCGCCCACGTCCCGGGGGAATCCTATGGCTACACCTTC
CSAHVPGESYGYTF
>NA|TRBV12-3/TRBV12-4|TRBJ1-4|TRBD1
TGTGCCAGCAGCACCGGGACAGTTAGTTCGGGTGAAAAACTGTTTTTT
CASSTGTVSSGEKLFF
>many|TRBV7-9|TRBJ2-5|NA
TGTGCCAGCAGCTTATCGGGGACCCAAGAGACCCAGTACTTC
CASSLSGTQETQYF
>NA|TRBV6-2/TRBV6-3|TRBJ2-2|NA
TGTGCCAGCAGTTCCAGGAGTTATCCCGGGGAGCTGTTTTTT
CASSSRSYPGELFF
>NA|TRBV30|TRBJ2-6|NA
TGTGTAGCTGAGTCCACTTCTGGGGCCAACGTCCTGACTTTC
CVAESTSGANVLTF
>NA|TRBV16|TRBJ2-7|TRBD1
TGTGCCAGCAGCCGAGCAGGGGGAAGCGGAGAGCAGTACTTC
CASSRAGGSGEQYF
>few|TRBV9|TRBJ2-1|TRBD1
TGTGCCAGCAGCGTAGGGGGACAGATTTACAATGAGCAGTTCTTC
CASSVGGQIYNEQFF
>NA|TRBV27|TRBJ2-3|NA
TGTGCCAGCAGTTTATCTCCTCCTATTAGCACAGATACGCAGTATTTT
CASSLSPPISTDTQYF
>NA|TRBV2|TRBJ2-7|NA
TGTGCCAGCAGTGGACCCAGGGGGGCCGGGGCCTACGAGCAGTACTTC
CASSGPRGAGAYEQYF
>NA|TRBV12-3/TRBV12-4|TRBJ2-1|NA
TGTGCCAGCAGTTTAGGTTCCCAGGTATTCTCCTACAATGAGCAGTTCTTC
CASSLGSQVFSYNEQFF
>NA|TRBV5-5|TRBJ2-7|NA
TGTGCCAGCAGCTTGGCCCTGGGGGCCTACGAGCAGTACTTC
CASSLALGAYEQYF
>many|TRBV4-3|TRBJ1-2|NA
TGCGCCAGCAGCCAGCGACCTGGACCTAACTATGGCTACACCTTC
CASSQRPGPNYGYTF
>NA|TRBV7-9|TRBJ1-1|TRBD1
TGTGCCAGCAGCATCAGACAGGGTCCCACTGAAGCTTTCTTT
CASSIRQGPTEAFF
>few|TRBV6-6|TRBJ1-1|NA
TGTGCCAGCAGTCTAACTACAGGCACTGAAGCTTTCTTT
CASSLTTGTEAFF
>NA|TRBV20-1|TRBJ2-4|NA
TGCAGTGCGCACAGGGCCGGGGGGGCCAAAAACATTCAGTACTTC
CSAHRAGGAKNIQYF
>NA|TRBV13|TRBJ1-2|NA
TGTGCCAGCAGCTTAGCCGCGGGGGCAGCCTATGGCTACACCTTC
CASSLAAGAAYGYTF
>many|TRBV12-3/TRBV12-4|TRBJ2-2|NA
TGTGCCAGCACCGTATACGTCGGCGGGGAGCTGTTTTTT
CASTVYVGGELFF
>NA|TRBV5-6|TRBJ1-3|NA
TGTGCCAGCAGTCCAAGGTGGGGCCGCTCTGGAAACACCATATATTTT
CASSPRWGRSGNTIYF